The 28 T cell receptor beta chains below were found in one sample sequenced in a study of blood T cell repertoires in COVID-19. The data were produced by immunoSEQ multiplex PCR, yet TCRdb's version contains in-frame clones alone and is incomplete. The sample has about 85,000 clones, 65% to 85% seen once. Sequenced: peripheral blood. The receptors derive from a man aged 70-80 years with acute or convalescent COVID-19.

This clone was counted a few times. CDR3 sequence (DNA): TGCGCCAGCAGCCCTAGGGGGACAGGGATCTACGAGCAGTACTTC. Its protein product is CASSPRGTGIYEQYF. This rearrangement joins TRBV5-1 to TRBJ2-7, with 9 bases fitting TRBD1. This CDR3 contains 15 residues. Trimming cost V 4 bases and J 3 bases; bases outside gene matches: 8. CDR1 SGHRS and CDR2 YFSETQ come from the germline V gene.

The V and J genes are TRBV29-1 and TRBJ2-7, with TRBD1 matching over 8 bases. The CDR3 runs 14 residues. Trimming at V came to 7 bases and at J to 4 bases, leaving 12 bases not matched to a gene. The V gene's germline CDR1 is SQVTM and CDR2 ANQGSEA. CDR3 residues: CSGKSDREPYEQYF. The CDR3 DNA sequence: TGCAGCGGTAAATCGGACAGGGAGCCGTACGAGCAGTACTTC.

This sequence joins TRBV12-3 or TRBV12-4 and TRBJ2-5; D remains ambiguous. V gave up 1 base and J gave up 5 bases, with 5 bases separating them. There are 12 residues in the CDR3. CDR3 nucleotides: TGTGCCAGCAGTTTAGATCTGGAGACCCAGTACTTC. Amino acid sequence: CASSLDLETQYF.

In DNA, the CDR3 is TGTGCCAGCAGTGAAGCATGGGAGGGCACTGAAGCTTTCTTT. It is translated as CASSEAWEGTEAFF. This sequence joins TRBV6-1 and TRBJ1-1; D unresolved. This CDR3 has 14 amino acids. Germline CDR1 and CDR2: MNHNS and SASEGT. With 0 bases removed from V and 4 bases from J, the gap between germline ends came to 9 bases.

The chain uses TRBV7-9 and TRBJ2-1, with TRBD2 matching over 16 bases. Germline V gene data show CDR1 as SEHNR and CDR2 as FQNEAQ (reference sequence). This CDR3 is 16 amino acids long. The V segment lost 5 bases and the J segment 7 bases; nucleotides outside the gene matches: 5. CDR3 sequence (DNA): TGTGCCAGCAGCGGTGGGACTAGCGGGGGGGTAAATGAGCAGTTCTTC. This codes for CASSGGTSGGVNEQFF.

This chain connects TRBV24-1 to TRBJ1-5; 9 bases line up with TRBD1. J was trimmed by 1 base and V by 11 bases; bases with no gene match: 5. CDR1 is KGHDR and CDR2 is SFDVKD in the germline V gene. This CDR3 spans 14 amino acids. CDR3 in DNA: TGTGCCAGAGATGGGACAGGGAGCAATCAGCCCCAGCATTTT. Encoded protein: CARDGTGSNQPQHF.

V and J are TRBV7-9 and TRBJ1-1; TRBD1 matches 8 bases. Germline V CDR1 and CDR2: SEHNR, FQNEAQ (reference sequence). This CDR3 contains 14 residues. V dropped 5 bases and J dropped 6; count of bases not matched to a gene: 8. The CDR3 loop is CASSRGTGRAEAFF. The DNA for the CDR3 is TGTGCCAGCAGCCGAGGGACAGGCCGAGCTGAAGCTTTCTTT.

V gene TRBV27 combines with J gene TRBJ2-1, with a possible D match to TRBD2 (6 bases). CDR3 length: 15 residues. Looked up from germline, CDR1 is MNHEY and CDR2 is SMNVEV (reference sequence). V was cut by 7 bases and J by 0 bases, with 13 bases left in between. The CDR3: CASTRAGPSYNEQFF. CDR3 bases: TGTGCCAGCACTCGGGCGGGACCCTCCTACAATGAGCAGTTCTTC.

The chain employs TRBV4-1 and TRBJ1-6, with 10 bases lining up with TRBD1. V shed 0 bases and J 1 base; nucleotides not matched to a gene: 6. Germline V lookup: CDR1 MGHRA, CDR2 YSYEKL. The CDR3 extends over 19 amino acids. The DNA of the CDR3 is TGCGCCAGCAGCCAAGATCCCCGGACAGGGGGATCCTATAATTCACCCCTCCACTTT. Translation gives CASSQDPRTGGSYNSPLHF.

V and J are TRBV5-1 and TRBJ2-1; the match to TRBD1 covers 8 bases. CDR1 and CDR2 from the germline V gene are SGHRS and YFSETQ. V lost 0 bases, J lost 5 bases, and 1 base stayed unmatched. This CDR3 is built from 14 residues. The CDR3 DNA is TGCGCCAGCAGCTTGGCGGGACAGGACAATGAGCAGTTCTTC. Translating gives CASSLAGQDNEQFF.

This clone was recorded once. The chain carries TRBV28 and TRBJ1-3, with 7 bases that match TRBD1. V gave up 4 bases and J gave up 6 bases; unmatched junction bases: 9. Germline V gene lookup returns CDR1 MDHEN and CDR2 SYDVKM. This CDR3 is built from 15 residues. This CDR3 is CASSSPGQRSNTIYF. In DNA form, the CDR3 reads TGTGCCAGCAGTTCCCCGGGACAGAGATCAAACACCATATATTTT.

This clone was recorded only once. This sequence joins TRBV7-3 and TRBJ2-1, with TRBD2 identical over 8 bases. Trimming at V came to 5 bases and at J to 10 bases, leaving 10 bases not matched to a gene. The CDR3 covers 14 residues. Germline V gives CDR1 SGHTA, CDR2 FQGTGA. CDR3 coding DNA: TGTGCCAGCAGCCGGGATGGAGCGGGGGAGGAGCAGTTCTTC. Amino acid sequence: CASSRDGAGEEQFF.

The rearrangement uses TRBV3-1 (or the pseudogene TRBV3-2) and TRBJ1-2; 9 nucleotides match TRBD1. The CDR3 is 16 residues long. With 1 base clipped from V and 2 bases from J, the junction kept 5 bases outside the gene matches. Per the germline V gene, CDR1 is LGHDT and CDR2 is YNNKEL (reference sequence). The CDR3 DNA sequence: TGTGCCAGCAGCCAAGGAGACAGGGGGATCAACTATGGCTACACCTTC. Translated, it gives CASSQGDRGINYGYTF.

Only one count was recorded for this clone. This chain links TRBV3-1 (or the pseudogene TRBV3-2) with TRBJ2-6, with 7 positions matching TRBD1. Losses at the gene ends were 3 bases for V and 2 bases for J; bases not matched to a gene: 1. Germline V gene sequence: CDR1 LGHDT, CDR2 YNNKEL (reference sequence). This CDR3 spans 15 amino acids. Here the CDR3 reads CASSHQGAGANVLTF. As DNA, the CDR3 is TGTGCCAGCAGCCACCAGGGGGCTGGGGCCAACGTCCTGACTTTC.

This clone was counted only a few times. The chain joins TRBV4-1 to TRBJ1-5, with 9 nucleotides matching TRBD1. Per germline, CDR1 MGHRA and CDR2 YSYEKL. The CDR3 covers 15 residues. V shed 1 base, J shed 5 bases, and the junction held 3 bases outside the gene matches. CDR3 sequence: CASSQGTGAYQPQHF. The CDR3 DNA reads TGCGCCAGCAGCCAAGGGACAGGGGCATATCAGCCCCAGCATTTT.

J is TRBJ1-1 and V is TRBV28; 11 bases line up with TRBD1. Trimming at V came to 8 bases and at J to 4 bases, leaving 9 bases not matched to a gene. Germline lookup yields CDR1 MDHEN and CDR2 SYDVKM. This CDR3 contains 15 residues. The CDR3 nucleotides are TGTGCCAGCTACAGGACAGGGGGCGTTAGCACTGAAGCTTTCTTT. Translated, it gives CASYRTGGVSTEAFF.

There are a few counts of this clone. This rearrangement joins TRBV15 to TRBJ1-1, with 7 positions matching TRBD1. V lost 4 bases, J lost 7 bases, and 12 bases stayed unmatched. Germline CDR1 reads LNHNV; CDR2 reads YYDKDF (reference sequence). The CDR3 sequence is 15 residues long. CDR3 protein: CATSTKIYRGVEAFF. Here the CDR3 DNA reads TGTGCCACCAGCACCAAGATCTACAGGGGCGTTGAAGCTTTCTTT.

V is TRBV5-1 and J is TRBJ2-2; 9 nucleotides match TRBD1. This CDR3 spans 14 amino acids. V gave up 3 bases and J gave up 6 bases; unmatched junction bases: 3. From germline, CDR1 is SGHRS and CDR2 YFSETQ. The CDR3 spells CASSWGTGPGELFF. The CDR3, as DNA: TGCGCCAGCAGCTGGGGGACAGGGCCCGGGGAGCTGTTTTTT. Supplemented by reference TRBV5-1 and TRBJ2-2, the full variable domain reads KAGVTQTPRYLIKTRGQQVTLSCSPISGHRSVSWYQQTPGQGLQFLFEYFSETQRNKGNFPGRFSGRQFSNSRSEMNVSTLELGDSALYLCASSWGTGPGELFFGEGSRLTVL.

The V gene is TRBV30, the J gene TRBJ2-3; 8 bases agree with TRBD2. Trimming took 3 bases from V and 3 from J; bases not matched to a gene: 5. Germline values: CDR1 GTSNPN, CDR2 SVGIG (reference sequence). This CDR3 contains 14 residues. The CDR3 is CAWRTSDWTDTQYF. CDR3 coding DNA: TGTGCCTGGAGGACTAGCGATTGGACAGATACGCAGTATTTT.

The chain employs TRBV12-3 or TRBV12-4 and TRBJ1-5; D gene uncertain. The CDR3 has 13 residues. V dropped 4 bases and J dropped 7 bases, with 11 bases sitting between them. The CDR3 spells CASSWGGWQPQHF. The CDR3 region has the DNA TGTGCCAGCAGTTGGGGAGGCTGGCAGCCCCAGCATTTT.

The genes are TRBV10-3 and TRBJ2-2; D is unclear. The CDR3 covers 14 residues. CDR1 is ENHRY and CDR2 is SYGVKD in the germline V gene. The V gene lost 11 bases and the J gene lost 5 bases, with 18 bases spanning the gap. CDR3 in amino acids: CAASLGAETGELFF. The CDR3 nucleotides are TGTGCCGCCTCCCTGGGCGCAGAGACCGGGGAGCTGTTTTTT.

The V and J genes are TRBV13 and TRBJ2-3, with D perhaps matching TRBD2 (6 bases). The length of the CDR3 is 14 residues. The V end was cut by 4 bases, the J end by 6 bases, with 14 bases between. Germline CDR1 is PRHDT and CDR2 is FYEKMQ (reference sequence). CDR3 coding DNA: TGTGCCAGCAGCTCCGGACTACGAGGGGATACGCAGTATTTT. Translated: CASSSGLRGDTQYF. The full variable domain, rest sourced from reference TRBV13 and TRBJ2-3, is AAGVIQSPRHLIKEKRETATLKCYPIPRHDTVYWYQQGPGQDPQFLISFYEKMQSDKGSIPDRFSAQQFSDYHSELNMSSLELGDSALYFCASSSGLRGDTQYFGPGTRLTVL.

This clone was seen a handful of times. The V and J genes are TRBV5-1 and TRBJ2-1; 12 positions match TRBD1. Germline CDR1 SGHRS, CDR2 YFSETQ. The CDR3 totals 16 residues. Trimming removed 4 bases from V and 9 bases from J; junction bases left unmatched: 11. The CDR3 DNA sequence: TGCGCCAGCAGCCCCGGGGGGACAGGGGGCCTTAGTGAGCAGTTCTTC. This gives the protein CASSPGGTGGLSEQFF.

V gene TRBV6-4 combines with J gene TRBJ1-1; TRBD1 agrees at 11 bases. J gave up 0 bases and V 3 bases, and 9 bases lay outside the gene matches. This CDR3 comprises 18 residues. Germline V gene sequence: CDR1 MRHNA, CDR2 SNTAGT. The CDR3 region is CASSERGTGGLMNTEAFF. The CDR3 nucleotides read TGTGCCAGCAGTGAACGGGGGACAGGGGGTCTCATGAACACTGAAGCTTTCTTT.

As DNA, the CDR3 is TGTGCCAGCTCACCACTTGACAGGGGAAGCGAGCAGTACTTC. As protein: CASSPLDRGSEQYF. V gene TRBV18 combines with J gene TRBJ2-7; 8 nucleotides line up with TRBD1. Trimming removed 1 base from V and 6 bases from J; junction bases left unmatched: 5. The CDR3 runs 14 residues. Per the germline V gene, CDR1 is KGHSH and CDR2 is LQKENI.

The chain links TRBV4-2 to TRBJ2-5; D not certain. Germline V gene data show CDR1 as LGHNA and CDR2 as YNFKEQ. Trimming left V 0 bases short and J 5 bases short, with 10 bases between. This CDR3 has 14 residues. CDR3 residues: CASSQENLRETQYF. Here the CDR3 DNA reads TGTGCCAGCAGCCAAGAGAACCTCCGGGAGACCCAGTACTTC.

CDR3 sequence reads: CASTGTGGNQPQHF. Here the CDR3 DNA reads TGTGCCAGTACCGGGACAGGGGGTAATCAGCCCCAGCATTTT. V usage is TRBV19 and J usage is TRBJ1-5; 11 bases fit TRBD1. Germline V gives CDR1 LNHDA, CDR2 SQIVND (reference sequence). This CDR3 spans 14 amino acids. Trimming took 7 bases from V and 4 from J; bases not matched to a gene: 3.

V is TRBV5-8 and J is TRBJ1-2, with D perhaps matching TRBD1 (5 bases). The CDR3 covers 14 residues. Germline lookup yields CDR1 SGHTS and CDR2 YDEGEE. Between the trimmed V and J ends, which lost 2 bases and 3 bases, there was a span of 11 bases. The CDR3: CASSLRGGDYGYTF. The CDR3 DNA reads TGTGCCAGCAGCTTAAGGGGTGGGGACTATGGCTACACCTTC.